This T cell receptor (beta chain) was obtained from a study of CD8+ T cells in alopecia areata. Study information: Scoring of severity for treated patients was based on percentage of affected scalp area.

Extraction of RNA preceded its reverse transcription into cDNA, which served as the sequencing template. The data were produced by immunoSEQ multiplex PCR, yet TCRdb's version contains in-frame clones alone and is incomplete. The data contain approximately 280,000 clones, 58% of them seen just once; the ten biggest clones take up more than 1.5%. Germline V gives CDR1 SGHRS, CDR2 YFSETQ. Between the trimmed V and J ends, which lost 4 bases and 8 bases, there was a span of 18 bases. The CDR3 contains 15 residues. The treatment here: oral pan-JAK inhibitor, 5-10 mg twice daily. The material sequenced was CD4+ T cells sorted from blood, taken at week 24, from a patient treated with tofacitinib. V is TRBV5-1 and J is TRBJ1-4; D may be TRBD1 (6 bases). This sequence was found in a human donor with alopecia areata. The CDR3 spells CASSKQGGTGEKLFF. In nucleotides, the CDR3 is TGCGCCAGCAGCAAACAGGGCGGGACCGGAGAAAAACTGTTTTTT.